This T cell receptor (beta chain) was sequenced for a study of blood T cell repertoires in COVID-19. Overall study context: T cells, B-cell-depleted T cells, or PBMCs provided the cDNA or gDNA that served as material.

Measured with immunoSEQ multiplex PCR; TCRdb has only the in-frame clones, and not every one. The sample carries 180,000 or so clones, over 75% recorded once. With 8 bases removed from V and 9 bases from J, the gap between germline ends came to 19 bases. Germline V gene lookup returns CDR1 SQVTM and CDR2 ANQGSEA. CDR3 length: 12 residues. The sample consisted of PBMCs or T cells enriched from blood (not recorded which). The sequence was collected from a man in his fifties who had recovered from COVID-19. This chain joins TRBV29-1 and TRBJ1-2; D remains unclear. As DNA, the CDR3 is TGCAGCATCAGACTTGGCGGGTCGAGCTACACCTTC. This codes for CSIRLGGSSYTF.